Below, 28 T cell receptor beta chains from the same sample are listed, as sequenced in a study of siplizumab effects on memory and regulatory T cells. Method: immunoSEQ multiplex PCR; TCRdb's copy keeps in-frame clones and lacks some. Here the sample spans more than 90,000 clones, roughly 94% being singletons. The sample consisted of non-Treg CD4+ T cells sorted from blood. The receptor source for this set is a human donor in good health.

This clone is a singleton in its sample. The J gene is TRBJ1-5, the V gene TRBV27; D is undetermined. CDR1 is MNHEY and CDR2 is SMNVEV in the germline V gene (reference sequence). The CDR3 has 13 residues. The V gene lost 5 bases and the J gene lost 4 bases, with 9 bases spanning the gap. This chain's CDR3 is CASSRRGNQPQHF. DNA of the CDR3: TGTGCCAGCAGTCGGCGAGGGAATCAGCCCCAGCATTTT.

The V call is TRBV2, the J call TRBJ2-7; 8 bases line up with TRBD1. The CDR3 length is 14 residues. With 10 bases clipped from V and 2 bases from J, the junction kept 10 bases outside the gene matches. Germline values: CDR1 SNHLY, CDR2 FYNNEI. The CDR3 nucleotides read TGTGCCACCGCCTTACAGGGGGGACCCTACGAGCAGTACTTC. Translation: CATALQGGPYEQYF.

The chain employs TRBV29-1 and TRBJ2-7; 12 positions agree with TRBD1. The CDR3 covers 13 residues. V dropped 7 bases and J dropped 6; count of bases not matched to a gene: 7. Germline CDR1 is SQVTM and CDR2 is ANQGSEA. The CDR3 sequence: CSARDRGPGEQYF. CDR3 sequence (DNA): TGCAGCGCCCGGGACAGGGGGCCGGGCGAGCAGTACTTC.

The V call is TRBV28, the J call TRBJ1-1, with D perhaps TRBD1 (5 bases). V was pared by 3 bases and J by 0 bases, with 8 bases between. The CDR3 is made up of 14 amino acids. Germline CDR1 reads MDHEN; CDR2 reads SYDVKM. This CDR3 is CASSLRQLNTEAFF. The DNA of the CDR3 is TGTGCCAGCAGTTTGCGACAGTTGAACACTGAAGCTTTCTTT.

Remarks on this clone: The same CDR3 can be traced to other DNA sequences in this sample. This chain joins TRBV7-3 and TRBJ1-1; TRBD1 matches 9 bases. Germline CDR1 reads SGHTA; CDR2 reads FQGTGA. V trimming: 5 bases; J trimming: 4 bases; junction bases outside the gene matches: 2. This CDR3 region has 13 residues. This CDR3 reads CASSLTGGTEAFF. The CDR3 nucleotides are TGTGCCAGCAGCCTGACAGGGGGCACTGAAGCTTTCTTT.

The rearrangement uses TRBV5-1 and TRBJ2-1; 9 bases line up with TRBD2. The CDR3 has 15 amino acids. Germline V gene sequence: CDR1 SGHRS, CDR2 YFSETQ. V lost 1 base to trimming and J lost 7 bases; unmatched junction nucleotides: 6. The CDR3, as DNA: TGCGCCAGCAGCTTGCTGGCGGGAGGGGGTAATGAGCAGTTCTTC. Encoded protein: CASSLLAGGGNEQFF.

This rearrangement joins TRBV9 to TRBJ2-3; D is possibly TRBD2 (5 bases). The CDR3 has 14 amino acids. Per germline, CDR1 SGDLS and CDR2 YYNGEE. V shed 1 base and J shed 4 bases, with 10 bases lying between them. The CDR3 DNA is TGTGCCAGCAGCGTAACTCCCGGGGCAGATACGCAGTATTTT. Encoded protein: CASSVTPGADTQYF.

The chain joins TRBV5-1 to TRBJ1-2; D is uncertain. Germline V gene data show CDR1 as SGHRS and CDR2 as YFSETQ. The CDR3 length is 13 residues. V lost 6 bases and J 1 base, leaving 10 bases between the germline ends. CDR3 sequence reads: CASNPGGNYGYTF. The CDR3 region has the DNA TGCGCCAGCAATCCGGGCGGTAACTATGGCTACACCTTC.

The gene calls are TRBV7-3 and TRBJ2-3, with D unresolved. The germline V gene encodes CDR1 SGHTA and CDR2 FQGTGA. V was trimmed by 5 bases and J by 5 bases, leaving 14 bases between them. This CDR3 contains 14 residues. The CDR3 DNA reads as TGTGCCAGCAGCCCCCTATTGCCGGGAGATACGCAGTATTTT. It specifies CASSPLLPGDTQYF.

This rearrangement joins TRBV30 to TRBJ2-7; the match to TRBD2 covers 11 bases. This CDR3 spans 15 amino acids. The V and J ends lost 5 bases and 0 bases, in that order; junction bases with no gene match: 6. Germline assignment: CDR1 GTSNPN and CDR2 SVGIG (reference sequence). In nucleotides, the CDR3 is TGTGCCTGGGTACCCGGGACTAGCGGCTCCTACGAGCAGTACTTC. This codes for CAWVPGTSGSYEQYF. Full variable domain (outside the CDR3, taken from reference TRBV30 and TRBJ2-7): SQTIHQWPATLVQPVGSPLSLECTVEGTSNPNLYWYRQAAGRGLQLLFYSVGIGQISSEVPQNLSASRPQDRQFILSSKKLLLSDSGFYLCAWVPGTSGSYEQYFGPGTRLTVT.

The chain joins TRBV28 to TRBJ1-2; 7 bases line up with TRBD1. The J segment lost 8 bases and the V segment lost 5 bases, leaving 8 bases of the junction unmatched. CDR1 and CDR2 (germline): MDHEN, SYDVKM. CDR3 size: 13 residues. The CDR3 bases are TGTGCCAGCAGTGAGACAGGGCTTCAAGGCTACACCTTC. Its protein is CASSETGLQGYTF.

The chain joins TRBV11-2 to TRBJ1-2, with a possible D match to TRBD1 (6 bases). Germline V gene lookup returns CDR1 SGHAT and CDR2 FQNNGV. V lost 2 bases and J 6 bases, leaving 16 bases between the germline ends. This CDR3 has 15 residues. CDR3 sequence: CASSLYSQGAHGYTF. The CDR3 DNA sequence: TGTGCCAGCAGCTTATATTCACAGGGCGCGCATGGCTACACCTTC.

The chain joins TRBV7-8 to TRBJ1-5; D is perhaps TRBD1 (5 bases). The CDR3 runs 17 residues. Germline values: CDR1 SGHVS, CDR2 FQNEAQ. With 3 bases removed from V and 3 bases from J, the gap between germline ends came to 18 bases. This CDR3 is CASSFRHLDTNNQPQHF. CDR3 coding DNA: TGTGCCAGCAGCTTCCGACACTTGGACACGAACAATCAGCCCCAGCATTTT.

CDR3 protein: CASSQAWNVGIQYF. CDR3 nucleotides: TGTGCCAGCAGCCAAGCTTGGAACGTGGGCATTCAGTACTTC. J is TRBJ2-4 and V is TRBV14; no definite D call. Germline V lookup: CDR1 SGHDN, CDR2 FVKESK. V shed 1 base and J shed 9 bases, with 13 bases lying between them. The CDR3 has 14 residues.

V is TRBV7-3 and J is TRBJ1-6; D gene unclear. Trimming took 5 bases from V and 7 from J, leaving 12 bases between them. The CDR3 spans 14 residues. Germline CDR1 is SGHTA and CDR2 is FQGTGA. The CDR3 DNA reads as TGTGCCAGCAGCCTGGAGCCTATCAATTCACCCCTCCACTTT. Protein: CASSLEPINSPLHF.

The V and J genes are TRBV18 and TRBJ1-5, with 8 bases fitting TRBD1. The V gene end was trimmed by 6 bases and the J gene end by 5 bases; junction bases not matched to a gene: 6. CDR1 is KGHSH and CDR2 is LQKENI in the germline V gene. The CDR3 length is 14 residues. This CDR3 reads CASSRTGNDQPQHF. Here the CDR3 DNA reads TGTGCCAGCTCGCGGACAGGGAATGATCAGCCCCAGCATTTT.

V and J are TRBV11-2 and TRBJ2-5; D gene ambiguous. This CDR3 is built from 15 residues. V gave up 2 bases and J gave up 5 bases, with 15 bases separating them. The V gene's germline CDR1 is SGHAT and CDR2 FQNNGV. The CDR3 coding sequence is TGTGCCAGCAGCTTAAGCCGGCAGGCCAGGGAGACCCAGTACTTC. As protein: CASSLSRQARETQYF.

The chain employs TRBV6-1 and TRBJ1-1, with a possible D match to TRBD1 (6 bases). This CDR3 comprises 15 residues. Germline V lookup: CDR1 MNHNS, CDR2 SASEGT. V lost 3 bases, J lost 8 bases, and 19 bases lay in between. The CDR3 DNA reads as TGTGCCAGCAGTGAGGCAGGACAGAAGTCGTGGGAAGCTTTCTTT. As protein: CASSEAGQKSWEAFF.

This clone came up a few times. The chain has TRBV6-4 and TRBJ2-2; 7 bases align to TRBD1. With 5 bases clipped from V and 7 bases from J, the junction kept 4 bases outside the gene matches. The CDR3 contains 13 residues. Germline V gene data show CDR1 as MRHNA and CDR2 as SNTAGT. The CDR3, as DNA: TGTGCCAGCAGTAGGGACAGTCTCGGGGAGCTGTTTTTT. This translates into CASSRDSLGELFF.

This chain joins TRBV7-2 and TRBJ1-5; D is unresolved. V was shortened by 2 bases and J by 1 base, with 9 bases between the two germline ends. Germline V gene sequence: CDR1 SGHTA, CDR2 FQGNSA. The CDR3 extends over 15 amino acids. The chain's CDR3 is CASSLRSWSNQPQHF. In DNA form, the CDR3 reads TGTGCCAGCAGCTTACGTTCCTGGAGCAATCAGCCCCAGCATTTT.

This chain joins TRBV10-3 and TRBJ1-1; 7 bases are a match to TRBD1. CDR1 ENHRY and CDR2 SYGVKD come from the germline V gene. CDR3 length: 14 amino acids. V was pared by 6 bases and J by 0 bases, with 4 bases of the junction left unmatched. The CDR3 bases are TGTGCCATCAGGAAAGGACAGGTGAACACTGAAGCTTTCTTT. This codes for CAIRKGQVNTEAFF.

The chain has TRBV28 and TRBJ2-1; D ambiguous. This CDR3 has 12 residues. Between the trimmed V and J ends, which lost 7 bases and 2 bases, there was a span of 6 bases. The germline V gene has CDR1 MDHEN and CDR2 SYDVKM. CDR3 protein: CASMLTYNEQFF. The CDR3 DNA sequence: TGTGCCAGCATGCTAACCTACAATGAGCAGTTCTTC.

The J gene is TRBJ2-7, the V gene TRBV27, with D uncertain. Germline CDR1 is MNHEY and CDR2 is SMNVEV (reference sequence). V lost 2 bases and J lost 6, with 23 bases in between. The CDR3 runs 17 residues. CDR3 region: CASSLNKVGTRLFEQYF. In DNA, the CDR3 is TGTGCCAGCAGTTTAAACAAGGTGGGAACACGACTCTTCGAGCAGTACTTC.

The chain combines TRBV27 with TRBJ2-5, with D tentatively TRBD2 (5 bases). The CDR3 contains 13 residues. Trimming left V 3 bases short and J 2 bases short, with 7 bases between. From germline, CDR1 is MNHEY and CDR2 SMNVEV (reference sequence). The chain's CDR3 is CASSFRRQETQYF. CDR3 nucleotides: TGTGCCAGCAGTTTCAGGAGGCAAGAGACCCAGTACTTC.

The chain couples TRBV11-2 to TRBJ2-7, with 9 nucleotides matching TRBD2. Unmatched junction bases numbered 15, after V lost 4 bases and J lost 2 bases. The CDR3 is 18 residues long. Germline values: CDR1 SGHAT, CDR2 FQNNGV. The CDR3 here is CASSSLLGPAGGPYEQYF. CDR3 DNA: TGTGCCAGCAGCTCCTTACTTGGTCCAGCGGGAGGCCCCTACGAGCAGTACTTC.

This clone has just one count. The V call is TRBV5-1, the J call TRBJ1-4; TRBD1 matches at 8 bases. V dropped 1 base and J dropped 4; count of bases not matched to a gene: 3. The CDR3 spans 15 residues. The germline V gene has CDR1 SGHRS and CDR2 YFSETQ. The CDR3, as DNA: TGCGCCAGCAGCTTGAACACAGGGGGTAATGAAAAACTGTTTTTT. Its protein product is CASSLNTGGNEKLFF. The variable domain in full, with the rest retrieved from reference TRBV5-1 and TRBJ1-4, is KAGVTQTPRYLIKTRGQQVTLSCSPISGHRSVSWYQQTPGQGLQFLFEYFSETQRNKGNFPGRFSGRQFSNSRSEMNVSTLELGDSALYLCASSLNTGGNEKLFFGSGTQLSVL.

The chain is built from TRBV28 and TRBJ2-5; 7 positions agree with TRBD1. The CDR3 consists of 16 residues. Germline CDR1 is MDHEN and CDR2 is SYDVKM. The ends lost 1 base at V and 5 bases at J; junction bases unmatched: 10. The CDR3 here is CASSLFSSSRGETQYF. In DNA form, the CDR3 reads TGTGCCAGCAGTTTATTCTCCAGCTCCAGGGGGGAGACCCAGTACTTC.

This clone was seen just once. The J gene is TRBJ1-2, the V gene TRBV2; D unclear. The V end was cut by 4 bases, the J end by 0 bases, with 12 bases between. The germline CDR1 and CDR2 sequences are SNHLY and FYNNEI. This CDR3 is built from 15 residues. CDR3 bases: TGTGCCAGCAGTGCTGGAGTCCTAGCTAACTATGGCTACACCTTC. Its translation is CASSAGVLANYGYTF.